This is a list of T cell receptor beta chains from one sample in a study of T cell changes during pregnancy in multiple sclerosis. Using immunoSEQ multiplex PCR, the repertoire was profiled, and TCRdb retains in-frame clones only, with some absent. Of about 42,000 clones in the sample, under 90% were seen once. This specimen was CD4+ T cells from peripheral blood mononuclear cells, taken before pregnancy. These receptors were obtained from a female donor with multiple sclerosis, enrolled in a pregnancy study. Each CDR3 is given with its conserved first and last residue. D genes are given only for firm matches. Only some rows state a clone size, as once, few, many or a class for expanded clones.

j_call: TRBJ1-5; clone_size: NA; d_call: TRBD1; v_call: TRBV29-1; cdr3_nt: TGCAGCGTCGCCGAACAGGGGGCTAGCAATCAGCCCCAGCATTTT; cdr3_aa: CSVAEQGASNQPQHF
j_call: TRBJ1-4; clone_size: NA; d_call: NA; v_call: TRBV6-6; cdr3_nt: TGTGCCAGCAGTATAACAGGCGTTGCAACTAATGAAAAACTGTTTTTT; cdr3_aa: CASSITGVATNEKLFF
j_call: TRBJ2-5; clone_size: NA; d_call: NA; v_call: TRBV29-1; cdr3_nt: TGCAGCGTTACAGGGTTGGAGACCCAGTACTTC; cdr3_aa: CSVTGLETQYF
j_call: TRBJ2-1; clone_size: NA; d_call: NA; v_call: TRBV25-1; cdr3_nt: TGTGCCAGCAGTGAATACCAGGGTTTAGGTTCCTACAATGAGCAGTTCTTC; cdr3_aa: CASSEYQGLGSYNEQFF
j_call: TRBJ2-1; clone_size: NA; d_call: NA; v_call: TRBV7-2; cdr3_nt: TGTGCCAGTCGCCGGGGGTCCTACAATGAGCAGTTCTTC; cdr3_aa: CASRRGSYNEQFF
j_call: TRBJ2-7; clone_size: NA; d_call: TRBD2; v_call: TRBV6-1; cdr3_nt: TGTGCCACCGCGAGACTAGCCAACGAGCAGTACTTC; cdr3_aa: CATARLANEQYF
j_call: TRBJ2-5; clone_size: NA; d_call: TRBD2; v_call: TRBV19; cdr3_nt: TGTGCCAGTAGTAGAAGACTAGCGGGGGGCCAAGAGACCCAGTACTTC; cdr3_aa: CASSRRLAGGQETQYF
j_call: TRBJ1-4; clone_size: NA; d_call: TRBD1; v_call: TRBV5-5; cdr3_nt: TGTGCCAGCAGCTTGGAGGGGGCTGGGTATGAAAAACTGTTTTTT; cdr3_aa: CASSLEGAGYEKLFF
j_call: TRBJ1-3; clone_size: NA; d_call: NA; v_call: TRBV18; cdr3_nt: TGTGCCAGCTCACCGGAGAACCACCAGGGCACCATATATTTT; cdr3_aa: CASSPENHQGTIYF
j_call: TRBJ1-5; clone_size: NA; d_call: TRBD1; v_call: TRBV19; cdr3_nt: TGTGCCAGTACTCACAGGGGGTCGAATCAGCCCCAGCATTTT; cdr3_aa: CASTHRGSNQPQHF
j_call: TRBJ2-1; clone_size: NA; d_call: TRBD2; v_call: TRBV7-9; cdr3_nt: TGTGCCAGCAGCTTCAATTCCCTGGGTAGCGGGAGGTCGAATGAGCAGTTCTTC; cdr3_aa: CASSFNSLGSGRSNEQFF
j_call: TRBJ2-5; clone_size: NA; d_call: TRBD2; v_call: TRBV30; cdr3_nt: TGTGCCTGGAGTGGGGGACTAGCGGGGGGCAACCAAGAGACCCAGTACTTC; cdr3_aa: CAWSGGLAGGNQETQYF
j_call: TRBJ1-2; clone_size: NA; d_call: NA; v_call: TRBV7-2; cdr3_nt: TGTGCCAGCAGCTTAGAAGCAGGGGTAGGTGGCTACACCTTC; cdr3_aa: CASSLEAGVGGYTF
j_call: TRBJ2-2; clone_size: NA; d_call: TRBD2; v_call: TRBV30; cdr3_nt: TGTGCCGGAACCGGGACTAGCGGAACCGGGGAGCTGTTTTTT; cdr3_aa: CAGTGTSGTGELFF
j_call: TRBJ2-7; clone_size: once; d_call: TRBD1; v_call: TRBV6-5; cdr3_nt: TGTGCCAGCAGCCGGACAGGGGCCGACGAGCAGTACTTC; cdr3_aa: CASSRTGADEQYF
j_call: TRBJ1-5; clone_size: NA; d_call: NA; v_call: TRBV30; cdr3_nt: TGTGCCTGGAGGGACAGTTATTATAGCAATCAGCCCCAGCATTTT; cdr3_aa: CAWRDSYYSNQPQHF
j_call: TRBJ1-1; clone_size: few; d_call: NA; v_call: TRBV19; cdr3_nt: TGTGCCAGCGGATGGGCGAACACTGAAGCTTTCTTT; cdr3_aa: CASGWANTEAFF
j_call: TRBJ1-1; clone_size: few; d_call: TRBD1; v_call: TRBV18; cdr3_nt: TGTGCCAGCTCACCACGCGGACAGGGGCTTTACACTGAAGCTTTCTTT; cdr3_aa: CASSPRGQGLYTEAFF
j_call: TRBJ2-2; clone_size: NA; d_call: NA; v_call: TRBV7-8; cdr3_nt: TGTGCCAGCAGCCGAACAGCGAACACCGGGGAGCTGTTTTTT; cdr3_aa: CASSRTANTGELFF
j_call: TRBJ2-7; clone_size: NA; d_call: NA; v_call: TRBV27; cdr3_nt: TGTGCCAGCAGTTTACAGGGCCCCTACGAGCAGTACTTC; cdr3_aa: CASSLQGPYEQYF
j_call: TRBJ2-5; clone_size: NA; d_call: TRBD1; v_call: TRBV18; cdr3_nt: TGTGCCAGCTCACCACGGGGACAGGGGGCGAGGGAGACCCAGTACTTC; cdr3_aa: CASSPRGQGARETQYF
j_call: TRBJ1-5; clone_size: NA; d_call: TRBD1; v_call: TRBV7-8; cdr3_nt: TGTGCCAGCAGGGCCGGGACAGGGGGCAATCAGCCCCAGCATTTT; cdr3_aa: CASRAGTGGNQPQHF
j_call: TRBJ1-1; clone_size: NA; d_call: NA; v_call: TRBV6-5; cdr3_nt: TGTGCCAGCAGTTACCTTCCAGGAAAAGCTTTCTTT; cdr3_aa: CASSYLPGKAFF
j_call: TRBJ2-3; clone_size: NA; d_call: TRBD2; v_call: TRBV7-9; cdr3_nt: TGTGCCAGCAGCTTAAGCGGGGGGGCGGCGGGGCACACAGATACGCAGTATTTT; cdr3_aa: CASSLSGGAAGHTDTQYF
j_call: TRBJ1-4; clone_size: NA; d_call: TRBD1; v_call: TRBV2; cdr3_nt: TGTACCAGCATGCGGGACAGGGGTGAAAAACTGTTTTTT; cdr3_aa: CTSMRDRGEKLFF
j_call: TRBJ1-2; clone_size: NA; d_call: TRBD1; v_call: TRBV4-2; cdr3_nt: TGTGCCAGCAGCCAAGCACAGGGGGGTGGCTACACCTTC; cdr3_aa: CASSQAQGGGYTF
j_call: TRBJ1-6; clone_size: NA; d_call: NA; v_call: TRBV6-5; cdr3_nt: TGTGCCAGCAGACTTGGGGAGGATTCACCCCTCCACTTT; cdr3_aa: CASRLGEDSPLHF
j_call: TRBJ1-5; clone_size: few; d_call: NA; v_call: TRBV7-8; cdr3_nt: TGTGCCAGCAGACCGATCGGAGGGAACAATCAGCCCCAGCATTTT; cdr3_aa: CASRPIGGNNQPQHF
j_call: TRBJ1-1; clone_size: few; d_call: TRBD1; v_call: TRBV6-6; cdr3_nt: TGTGCCAGCAGTTTCCCCAGGGGGCCTGAAGCTTTCTTT; cdr3_aa: CASSFPRGPEAFF